The subject of this entry is one T cell receptor beta chain. This specimen belongs to a study of cytomegalovirus exposure and HLA in healthy donors. Study as a whole: The 100 to 150 validation repertoires and the roughly 670 first-cohort repertoires shared a platform, a later analysis reported.

This CDR3 spans 15 amino acids. The V gene lost 4 bases and the J gene lost 6 bases, with 14 bases spanning the gap. From germline, CDR1 is SGHRS and CDR2 YFSETQ. Method: immunoSEQ multiplex PCR; TCRdb's copy keeps in-frame clones and lacks some. The repertoire holds about 84,000 clones, with roughly 93% as singletons. V is TRBV5-1 and J is TRBJ1-6; maybe TRBD1 (6 bases). The TCR sequence derives from a man aged 30 to 39 in good health and CMV-seronegative. Source material: PBMCs. CDR3 bases: TGCGCCAGCAGCGCGGGGGGCAATTCTAATTCACCCCTCCACTTT. Protein sequence: CASSAGGNSNSPLHF.